These 21 T cell receptor beta chains originate from one sample sequenced in a study of neurological immune-mediated disorders. TCRdb redid the calling of the 5' RACE reads with MiXCR, one entry per CDR3 protein. The profile shows about 46,000 distinct CDR3 sequences, 2.5% to 3.5% of them singletons. The source material was PBMCs. These receptors were obtained from a woman aged 50 to 60 with multiple sclerosis.

The rearrangement joins TRBV29-1 to TRBJ2-3; D remains unclear. The CDR3 is made up of 12 amino acids. Trimming removed 8 bases from V and 1 base from J, with 10 bases in between. The germline CDR1 and CDR2 sequences are SQVTM and ANQGSEA. The CDR3: CSTLWGTDTQYF. The CDR3 region has the DNA TGCAGCACCTTATGGGGCACAGATACGCAGTATTTT.

At least ten counts were recorded for this clonotype. The chain is built from TRBV5-1 and TRBJ2-5; D might be TRBD2 (5 bases). V lost 4 bases to trimming and J lost 3 bases, with 13 bases between them. The CDR3 is 14 amino acids. The germline gives CDR1 SGHRS, CDR2 YFSETQ. The CDR3 is CASSEPGIKETQYF. CDR3 coding DNA: TGCGCCAGCAGCGAACCCGGGATAAAAGAGACCCAGTACTTC.

This clonotype was picked up many times. The V call is TRBV29-1, the J call TRBJ2-5, with 9 bases fitting TRBD2. The CDR3 length is 18 residues. The germline CDR1 and CDR2 sequences are SQVTM and ANQGSEA. The ends lost 0 bases at V and 4 bases at J; junction bases unmatched: 15. In DNA form, the CDR3 reads TGCAGCGTTGAAGATCCATTCCACAGCGGGGGGTTGAGAGAGACCCAGTACTTC. Its translation: CSVEDPFHSGGLRETQYF.

This clonotype has ten or more counts. The V call is TRBV20-1, the J call TRBJ2-4, with D maybe TRBD2 (5 bases). V was trimmed by 5 bases and J by 3 bases, leaving 11 bases between them. The CDR3 covers 13 residues. The germline V gene has CDR1 DFQATT and CDR2 SNEGSKA (reference sequence). The chain's CDR3 is CSAEAGDKNIQYF. The CDR3 bases are TGCAGTGCTGAGGCGGGCGACAAAAACATTCAGTACTTC.

This clonotype has a count of ten or more. This chain uses TRBV3-1 with TRBJ1-1, with a possible D match to TRBD1 (5 bases). Germline V gives CDR1 LGHDT, CDR2 YNNKEL (reference sequence). The CDR3 has 14 amino acids. Deletions cut 5 bases from V and 5 bases from J, with 15 bases between. As DNA, the CDR3 is TGTGCCAGCAGCGGGACCGGAGAACGGACTGAAGCTTTCTTT. Translated: CASSGTGERTEAFF.

This clonotype was seen ten or more times. The chain uses TRBV27 and TRBJ2-3, with D perhaps assigned TRBD1 or TRBD2 (5 bases each). Germline V lookup: CDR1 MNHEY, CDR2 SMNVEV (reference sequence). The V gene lost 6 bases and the J gene lost 4 bases, with 17 bases spanning the gap. The CDR3 is made up of 15 amino acids. The CDR3 is CASSLGTYEADTQYF. In DNA, the CDR3 is TGTGCCAGCAGCCTAGGGACGTACGAGGCAGATACGCAGTATTTT.

This clonotype was found many times. The chain has TRBV6-6 and TRBJ2-1; 8 positions agree with TRBD2. Germline V gene sequence: CDR1 MNHNY, CDR2 SVGAGI (reference sequence). V shed 0 bases, J shed 3 bases, and the junction held 10 bases outside the gene matches. CDR3 length: 18 residues. The CDR3 sequence: CASSYSPPTSGLYNEQFF. The DNA of the CDR3 is TGTGCCAGCAGTTACTCCCCACCCACTAGCGGCCTCTACAATGAGCAGTTCTTC.

This clonotype has ten or more counts. The chain couples TRBV20-1 to TRBJ2-1; 10 nucleotides match TRBD2. Germline V gene sequence: CDR1 DFQATT, CDR2 SNEGSKA (reference sequence). This CDR3 region has 18 residues. The ends lost 6 bases at V and 0 bases at J; junction bases unmatched: 14. The CDR3 here is CSALGPSGGPSSYNEQFF. Here the CDR3 DNA reads TGCAGTGCCCTAGGTCCTAGCGGGGGCCCCAGCTCCTACAATGAGCAGTTCTTC.

This clonotype was seen many times. J is TRBJ2-2 and V is TRBV5-1, with TRBD1 as a possible D gene (5 bases). V was trimmed by 0 bases and J by 5 bases, leaving 11 bases between them. The CDR3 spans 15 residues. Germline loops: CDR1 SGHRS, CDR2 YFSETQ. The CDR3 coding sequence is TGCGCCAGCAGCTTGGAGGGGCCGCGAACCGGGGAGCTGTTTTTT. Encoded protein: CASSLEGPRTGELFF.

This clonotype was counted at least ten times. The chain has TRBV20-1 and TRBJ1-5; the match to TRBD1 covers 9 bases. After removal of 1 base from V and 6 bases from J, the junction contained 7 bases not matched to a gene. This CDR3 spans 15 amino acids. Germline-derived CDR1 and CDR2 are DFQATT and SNEGSKA (reference sequence). The CDR3 DNA sequence: TGCAGTGCTAGAGGACCGGGACAGGGAGGTCAGCCCCAGCATTTT. The encoded protein is CSARGPGQGGQPQHF.

At least ten counts were recorded for this clonotype. The V call is TRBV6-5, the J call TRBJ2-7, with D unresolved. The CDR3 has 18 residues. Germline CDR1 MNHEY, CDR2 SVGAGI. The V end was cut by 2 bases, the J end by 0 bases, with 20 bases between. The CDR3 reads CASSYRIGRSTISYEQYV. As DNA, the CDR3 is TGTGCCAGCAGTTACAGGATAGGGCGTTCAACCATCTCCTACGAGCAGTACGTC.

This clonotype was found a few times. This may arise from a read error, as a much more abundant clone is one base away. The CDR3 sequence is CSAPGTGFQPQNF. The CDR3, as DNA: TGCAGTGCGCCCGGGACAGGGTTCCAGCCCCAGAATTTT. The V and J genes are TRBV20-1 and TRBJ1-5, with TRBD1 matching 9 bases. Germline V gene sequence: CDR1 DFQATT, CDR2 SNEGSKA (reference sequence). This CDR3 is built from 13 residues.

This clonotype was seen ten or more times. V and J are TRBV6-5 and TRBJ2-1; possible D gene TRBD2, 5 bases. The CDR3 covers 16 residues. Germline V gene lookup returns CDR1 MNHEY and CDR2 SVGAGI. Trimming pared 0 bases from V and 2 bases from J, leaving 11 bases between. As DNA, the CDR3 is TGTGCCAGCAGTTACTCGACCGGGGAGACCTACAATGAGCAGTTCTTC. It yields the protein CASSYSTGETYNEQFF.

This clonotype was picked up many times. CDR3 amino acids: CASSLVAGGAETQYF. CDR3 sequence (DNA): TGCGCCAGCAGCTTGGTTGCGGGGGGCGCGGAGACCCAGTACTTC. This chain connects TRBV5-1 to TRBJ2-5, with 8 bases fitting TRBD2. This CDR3 has 15 amino acids. After removal of 0 bases from V and 5 bases from J, the junction contained 6 bases not matched to a gene. Germline lookup yields CDR1 SGHRS and CDR2 YFSETQ.

The sample holds many counts of this clonotype. V usage is TRBV15 and J usage is TRBJ2-1; the match to TRBD2 covers 8 bases. Losses at the gene ends were 0 bases for V and 5 bases for J; bases not matched to a gene: 15. Germline V gene lookup returns CDR1 LNHNV and CDR2 YYDKDF (reference sequence). This CDR3 region has 19 residues. The CDR3 nucleotides are TGTGCCACCAGCAGAGATAGGCTTGACGGGAGGGTCGTAGACAATGAGCAGTTCTTC. It specifies CATSRDRLDGRVVDNEQFF.

This clonotype appeared many times. This chain links TRBV5-1 with TRBJ2-1, with D perhaps matching TRBD1 (7 bases). Per germline, CDR1 SGHRS and CDR2 YFSETQ. The CDR3 consists of 15 residues. With 2 bases removed from V and 6 bases from J, the gap between germline ends came to 15 bases. CDR3 DNA sequence: TGCGCCAGCAGCTTTCGACAGGGACTCAGCAATGAGCAGTTCTTC. Translating gives CASSFRQGLSNEQFF.

In its sample, this clonotype was seen many times. The chain combines TRBV5-6 with TRBJ2-2; TRBD2 might be the D (6 bases). Germline loops: CDR1 SGHDT, CDR2 YYEEEE. Trimming removed 4 bases at V and 3 bases at J, with 13 bases between. The CDR3 runs to 15 residues. CDR3 residues: CASSPWRGDTGELFF. DNA for the CDR3: TGTGCCAGCAGCCCTTGGAGGGGTGACACCGGGGAGCTGTTTTTT.

This clonotype was observed at least ten times. V usage is TRBV7-2 and J usage is TRBJ2-1; D is unclear. This CDR3 spans 13 amino acids. The V and J ends lost 3 bases and 10 bases respectively, with 13 bases between them. Germline V gene lookup returns CDR1 SGHTA and CDR2 FQGNSA. As DNA, the CDR3 is TGTGCCAGCAGCTTTAATCCGGGTCTCGAGCAGTTCTTC. Its translation: CASSFNPGLEQFF.

This clonotype showed up many times. The genes are TRBV28 and TRBJ2-5, with 9 bases that match TRBD1. Trimming took 4 bases from V and 4 from J; bases not matched to a gene: 7. The V gene's germline CDR1 is MDHEN and CDR2 SYDVKM. The CDR3 is 15 amino acids. This CDR3 reads CASSWVTGGSETQYF. CDR3 bases: TGTGCCAGCAGTTGGGTAACAGGGGGCTCAGAGACCCAGTACTTC.

The sample holds many counts of this clonotype. The CDR3 here is CASSLTPSISTDTQYF. As DNA, the CDR3 is TGCGCCAGCAGCTTAACCCCCTCGATCAGCACAGATACGCAGTATTTT. The V call is TRBV5-1, the J call TRBJ2-3; D unclear. V was shortened by 2 bases and J by 0 bases, with 13 bases between the two germline ends. This CDR3 is 16 amino acids long. The germline gives CDR1 SGHRS, CDR2 YFSETQ.

This clonotype was observed at least ten times. The V and J genes are TRBV12-3 or TRBV12-4 and TRBJ2-1, with 9 positions matching TRBD1. The CDR3 spans 16 residues. Trimming removed 6 bases from V and 5 bases from J; junction bases left unmatched: 11. As DNA, the CDR3 is TGTGCCAGCAGGCCTAGCCGGGACAGGGATAACAATGAGCAGTTCTTC. Its translation: CASRPSRDRDNNEQFF.